This T cell receptor (beta chain) was observed in a study of blood T cell repertoires in COVID-19. Study context: The study drew acute and convalescent COVID-19 samples from the United States, Italy and Spain. Nucleic acid was either cDNA or gDNA, and it came from T cells, B-cell-depleted T cells, or PBMCs.

CDR1 is SGHRS, CDR2 YFSETQ, per germline. V was clipped by 0 bases and J by 9 bases; unmatched bases: 6. This CDR3 spans 16 amino acids. Original handling: It was from reference gene primer amplification that nucleated cell counts were estimated. Using immunoSEQ multiplex PCR, the repertoire was profiled, and TCRdb retains in-frame clones only, with some absent. The V and J calls and the clone size are those of that table, but D and trimming were determined from the DNA. The table lists roughly 250,000 clones, less than 85% of them singletons, with more than 4.5% in the top ten. The sequence was obtained from a woman of 80 years or more with active or convalescent COVID-19. The chain employs TRBV5-1 and TRBJ2-1; 13 nucleotides line up with TRBD2. Sequencing was performed on peripheral blood. CDR3: CASSLAWTSGRSEQFF. In nucleotides, the CDR3 is TGCGCCAGCAGCTTGGCCTGGACTAGCGGGAGATCTGAGCAGTTCTTC.